The clone carrying this T cell receptor beta chain came up once. Germline V CDR1 and CDR2: SQVTM, ANQGSEA. The CDR3 runs 10 residues. Trimming pared 6 bases from V and 3 bases from J, leaving 6 bases between. The sample comes from a study of T cells after somatic rescue of genetic block. Assay used: immunoSEQ multiplex PCR; TCRdb lists only in-frame clones, some missing. The sample has about 67,000 clones, around 92% seen once. The clonotype originates from a middle-aged man. The specimen sequenced was peripheral blood mononuclear cells (PBMCs). This chain links TRBV29-1 with TRBJ2-7; D call uncertain. This CDR3 reads CSVADYEQYF. CDR3 bases: TGCAGCGTCGCAGACTACGAGCAGTACTTC.